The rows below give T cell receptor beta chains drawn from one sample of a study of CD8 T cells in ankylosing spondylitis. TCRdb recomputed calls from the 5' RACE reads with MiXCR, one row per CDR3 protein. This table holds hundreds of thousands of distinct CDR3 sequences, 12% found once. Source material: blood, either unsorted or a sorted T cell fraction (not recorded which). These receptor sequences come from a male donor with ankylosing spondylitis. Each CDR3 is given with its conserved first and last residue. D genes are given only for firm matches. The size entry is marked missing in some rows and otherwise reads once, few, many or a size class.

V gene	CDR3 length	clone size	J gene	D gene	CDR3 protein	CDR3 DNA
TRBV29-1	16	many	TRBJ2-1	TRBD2	CSVGASGPFEDNEQFF	TGCAGCGTTGGGGCTAGCGGGCCTTTCGAGGACAATGAGCAGTTCTTC
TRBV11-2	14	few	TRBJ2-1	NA	CASSTDLVYNEQFF	TGTGCCAGCAGCACAGATCTAGTTTACAATGAGCAGTTCTTC
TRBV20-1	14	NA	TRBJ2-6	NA	CSARDFSGANVLTF	TGCAGTGCTAGAGATTTTTCGGGGGCCAACGTCCTGACTTTC
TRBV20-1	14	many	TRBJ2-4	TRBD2	CSTQLAGAKNIQYF	TGCAGTACTCAACTAGCGGGAGCCAAAAACATTCAGTACTTC
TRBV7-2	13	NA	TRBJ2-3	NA	CASSSPRKDTQYF	TGTGCCAGCAGCTCTCCCCGCAAGGATACGCAGTATTTT
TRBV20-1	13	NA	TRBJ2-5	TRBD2	CSASPLAWETQYF	TGCAGTGCTAGCCCACTAGCGTGGGAGACCCAGTACTTC
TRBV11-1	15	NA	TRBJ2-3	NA	CASTKDAGRTDTQYF	TGTGCCAGCACCAAAGACGCAGGGCGGACAGATACGCAGTATTTT
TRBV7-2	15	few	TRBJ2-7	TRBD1	CASSWGQALSYEQYF	TGTGCCAGCAGCTGGGGACAGGCTTTGAGCTACGAGCAGTACTTC
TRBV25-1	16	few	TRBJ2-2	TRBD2	CASTDEAGVFTGELFF	TGTGCCAGCACCGACGAGGCGGGAGTTTTCACCGGGGAGCTGTTTTTT
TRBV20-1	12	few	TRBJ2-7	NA	CSALSEVYEQYF	TGCAGTGCCCTTTCCGAAGTCTACGAGCAGTACTTC
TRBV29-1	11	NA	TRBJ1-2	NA	CSVMGGDGYTF	TGCAGCGTTATGGGAGGGGATGGCTACACCTTC
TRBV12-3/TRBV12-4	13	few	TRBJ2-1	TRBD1	CASSSTGSGEQFF	TGTGCCAGCAGTTCGACAGGGTCCGGTGAGCAGTTCTTC
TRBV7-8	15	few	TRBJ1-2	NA	CASSPVALANYGYTF	TGTGCCAGCAGCCCGGTGGCGTTAGCTAACTATGGCTACACCTTC
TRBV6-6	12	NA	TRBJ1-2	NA	CATQDPPYGYTF	TGTGCCACCCAGGACCCTCCGTATGGCTACACCTTC
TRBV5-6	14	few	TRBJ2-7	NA	CASMPTGRAYEQYF	TGTGCCAGCATGCCGACAGGACGAGCCTACGAGCAGTACTTC
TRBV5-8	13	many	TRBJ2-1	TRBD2	CASSLEREGEQFF	TGTGCCAGCAGCTTGGAACGGGAGGGGGAGCAGTTCTTC
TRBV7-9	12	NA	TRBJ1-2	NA	CASSPQQGGYTF	TGTGCCAGCAGCCCACAACAGGGAGGCTACACCTTC
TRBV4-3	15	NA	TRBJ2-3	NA	CASSQDQNRPDTQYF	TGCGCCAGCAGCCAAGATCAGAACAGGCCAGATACGCAGTATTTT
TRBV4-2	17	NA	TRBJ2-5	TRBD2	CASSQGLAERRQETQYF	TGTGCCAGCAGCCAAGGACTAGCGGAAAGGAGACAAGAGACCCAGTACTTC
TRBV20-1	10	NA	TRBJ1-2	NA	CSAPPDGYTF	TGCAGTGCCCCCCCCGACGGCTACACCTTC
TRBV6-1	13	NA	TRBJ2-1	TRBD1	CASSEGQGAREFF	TGTGCCAGCAGTGAAGGGCAGGGGGCTAGAGAGTTCTTC
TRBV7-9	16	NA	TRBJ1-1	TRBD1	CASSLAGRGRWTEAFF	TGTGCCAGCAGCTTAGCAGGGAGGGGGCGATGGACTGAAGCTTTCTTT
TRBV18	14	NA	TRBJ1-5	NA	CASSWTTESQPQHF	TGTGCCAGCTCATGGACGACCGAGAGTCAGCCCCAGCATTTT
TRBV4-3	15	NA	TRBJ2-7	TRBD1	CASSRGGQGTYEQYF	TGCGCCAGCAGCCGGGGGGGACAGGGTACCTACGAGCAGTACTTC
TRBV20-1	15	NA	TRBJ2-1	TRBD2	CSAGIGGGLGNEQFF	TGCAGTGCCGGGATTGGCGGGGGGCTGGGGAATGAGCAGTTCTTC
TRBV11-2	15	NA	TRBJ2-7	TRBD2	CASSPGLAREYEQYF	TGTGCCAGCAGCCCGGGACTAGCTAGGGAATACGAGCAGTACTTC
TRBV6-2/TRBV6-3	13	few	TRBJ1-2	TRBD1	CASSYRTGSGYTF	TGTGCCAGCAGCTATCGGACAGGGAGCGGCTACACCTTC
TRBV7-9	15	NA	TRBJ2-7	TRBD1	CASSLNRQGLGEQYF	TGTGCCAGCAGCTTAAATCGACAGGGTTTAGGGGAGCAGTACTTC
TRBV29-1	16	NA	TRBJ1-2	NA	CSVEGGSRGGNPSYTF	TGCAGCGTTGAAGGCGGTTCAAGAGGGGGAAACCCGAGCTACACCTTC
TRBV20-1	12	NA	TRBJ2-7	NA	CSAISASYEQYF	TGCAGTGCTATTTCAGCCTCCTACGAGCAGTACTTC
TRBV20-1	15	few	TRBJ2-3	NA	CSAPTGGGQSDTQYF	TGCAGTGCCCCTACCGGGGGTGGACAGTCAGATACGCAGTATTTT
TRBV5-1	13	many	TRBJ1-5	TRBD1	CASSQGVNQPQHF	TGCGCCAGCAGCCAGGGGGTCAATCAGCCCCAGCATTTT
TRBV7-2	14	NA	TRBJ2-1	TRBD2	CASSRTSGLVEQFF	TGTGCCAGCAGCAGGACTAGCGGCCTGGTTGAGCAGTTCTTC
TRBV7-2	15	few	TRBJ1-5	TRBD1	CASSYRGPWDQPQHF	TGTGCCAGCAGCTACAGGGGTCCCTGGGATCAGCCCCAGCATTTT
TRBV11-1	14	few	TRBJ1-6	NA	CASSPSTALVTLHF	TGTGCCAGCAGCCCGTCGACGGCGCTAGTTACCCTCCACTTT
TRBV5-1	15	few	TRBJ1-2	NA	CASSLGSGTSYGYTF	TGCGCCAGCAGCTTGGGATCAGGGACCTCTTATGGCTACACCTTC
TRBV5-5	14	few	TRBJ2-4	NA	CASSYNIRGAIQYF	TGTGCCAGCAGCTATAATATCCGGGGTGCCATTCAGTACTTC
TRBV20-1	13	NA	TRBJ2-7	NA	CSARKESRYEQYF	TGCAGTGCTAGAAAGGAGAGTCGCTACGAGCAGTACTTC
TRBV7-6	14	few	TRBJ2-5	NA	CASSIRSGQETQYF	TGTGCCAGCAGCATAAGAAGCGGGCAAGAGACCCAGTACTTC
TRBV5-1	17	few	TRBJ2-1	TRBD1	CASSFLQGQGSYNEQFF	TGCGCCAGCAGCTTTTTGCAGGGACAGGGGTCCTACAATGAGCAGTTCTTC
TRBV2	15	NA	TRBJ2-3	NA	CASNRIWDFTDTQYF	TGTGCCAGCAATAGGATATGGGACTTCACAGATACGCAGTATTTT
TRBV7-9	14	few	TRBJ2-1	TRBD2	CATQREEGHNEQFF	TGTGCCACTCAGCGGGAGGAGGGGCACAATGAGCAGTTCTTC
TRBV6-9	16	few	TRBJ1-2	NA	CASSNSNAVRNYGYTF	TGTGCCAGCAGTAATTCTAATGCGGTTCGGAACTATGGCTACACCTTC
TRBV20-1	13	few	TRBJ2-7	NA	CSIDRKSSYEQYF	TGCAGTATAGACAGGAAAAGCTCCTACGAGCAGTACTTC
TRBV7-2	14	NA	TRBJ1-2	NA	CASSLDWGSDGYTF	TGTGCCAGCAGCTTAGACTGGGGTTCCGATGGCTACACCTTC